The 21 T cell receptor beta chains given below trace back to one sample, sequenced in a study of T cell responses to AZD1222 COVID-19 vaccine. The assay was immunoSEQ multiplex PCR, and TCRdb's table has in-frame clones only and misses some. The profile shows about 150,000 clones, more than 85% of them singletons. The source was peripheral blood, collected 28 days after the second AZD1222 dose. These receptors all stem from an adult who received the AZD1222 COVID-19 vaccine.

V gene TRBV7-2 combines with J gene TRBJ2-3; no clear D gene. The germline CDR1 and CDR2 sequences are SGHTA and FQGNSA. There are 13 residues in the CDR3. V dropped 6 bases and J dropped 2 bases, with 9 bases sitting between them. The CDR3 bases are TGTGCCAGCAGGACAAGGTCCACAGATACGCAGTATTTT. This codes for CASRTRSTDTQYF.

The V call is TRBV5-6, the J call TRBJ1-1; perhaps TRBD1 as D (6 bases). Trimming stripped 1 base from V and 1 base from J, with 11 bases between. The CDR3 is 15 amino acids. Germline V CDR1 and CDR2: SGHDT, YYEEEE. The CDR3 spells CASSLWGRGNTEAFF. The CDR3 nucleotides read TGTGCCAGCAGCTTGTGGGGGCGAGGGAACACTGAAGCTTTCTTT. The full variable domain, in which reference TRBV5-6 and TRBJ1-1 provide the parts outside the CDR3, is DAGVTQSPTHLIKTRGQQVTLRCSPKSGHDTVSWYQQALGQGPQFIFQYYEEEERQRGNFPDRFSGHQFPNYSSELNVNALLLGDSALYLCASSLWGRGNTEAFFGQGTRLTVV.

The chain recombines TRBV10-3 with TRBJ2-7; TRBD2 aligns across 7 bases. Germline loops: CDR1 ENHRY, CDR2 SYGVKD. The junction had 6 bases not matched to a gene; V was cut back by 2 bases and J by 5 bases. The CDR3 consists of 14 residues. This CDR3 is CAISEGLVNDEQYF. The CDR3 DNA sequence: TGTGCCATCAGTGAGGGACTAGTAAACGACGAGCAGTACTTC.

The rearrangement joins TRBV7-9 to TRBJ2-1; D gene ambiguous. The CDR3 is made up of 12 amino acids. Germline V lookup: CDR1 SEHNR, CDR2 FQNEAQ (reference sequence). Trimming removed 5 bases from V and 9 bases from J, with 11 bases in between. CDR3 protein: CASSPASLEQFF. CDR3 sequence (DNA): TGTGCCAGCAGCCCCGCGAGTCTTGAGCAGTTCTTC.

This clone is a singleton in its sample. DNA for the CDR3: TGTGCCTGGGGTTCAGGGCCAGTCAACACCATATATTTT. Residues: CAWGSGPVNTIYF. The chain joins TRBV30 to TRBJ1-3, with D tentatively TRBD1 (5 bases). The length of the CDR3 is 13 residues. V was pared by 5 bases and J by 7 bases, with 15 bases between. CDR1 GTSNPN and CDR2 SVGIG come from the germline V gene (reference sequence). Combining the CDR3 with reference TRBV30 and TRBJ1-3 gives the whole variable domain SQTIHQWPATLVQPVGSPLSLECTVEGTSNPNLYWYRQAAGRGLQLLFYSVGIGQISSEVPQNLSASRPQDRQFILSSKKLLLSDSGFYLCAWGSGPVNTIYFGEGSWLTVV.

The V and J genes are TRBV6-2 or TRBV6-3 and TRBJ1-5; D might be TRBD1 (5 bases). The germline CDR1 and CDR2 sequences are MNHEY and SVGEGT. Deletions cut 0 bases from V and 7 bases from J, with 13 bases between. The CDR3 has 15 amino acids. CDR3 sequence: CASSYSNRNEQPQHF. CDR3 DNA: TGTGCCAGCAGTTACTCGAACAGGAATGAACAGCCCCAGCATTTT.

This chain connects TRBV6-5 to TRBJ1-4, with TRBD1 matching 7 bases. The germline gives CDR1 MNHEY, CDR2 SVGAGI. This CDR3 comprises 15 residues. Germline trimming cut 2 bases from V and 7 bases from J; bases unmatched to any gene: 7. CDR3 sequence: CASSYQAGGGEKLFF. CDR3 bases: TGTGCCAGCAGTTACCAGGCAGGGGGTGGTGAAAAACTGTTTTTT.

The rearrangement uses TRBV20-1 and TRBJ1-1, with D unclear. The CDR3 length is 11 residues. Trimming removed 5 bases at V and 4 bases at J, with 8 bases between. Germline V CDR1 and CDR2: DFQATT, SNEGSKA (reference sequence). The CDR3 DNA follows: TGCAGTGCTTCTGGGCCCACTGAAGCTTTCTTT. Its protein product is CSASGPTEAFF.

This clone was found a few times. This rearrangement joins TRBV7-9 to TRBJ1-4, with a tentative D call TRBD1 (5 bases). Germline V gene sequence: CDR1 SEHNR, CDR2 FQNEAQ (reference sequence). Trimming took off 3 bases at V and 7 bases at J, with 9 bases between the two ends. This CDR3 is 13 amino acids long. As DNA, the CDR3 is TGTGCCAGCAGCTTGGGGACTGTTGAAAAACTGTTTTTT. As protein: CASSLGTVEKLFF.

This rearrangement joins TRBV5-1 to TRBJ2-3; D is undetermined. This CDR3 comprises 15 residues. V was cut by 3 bases and J by 2 bases, with 13 bases left in between. Germline CDR1 reads SGHRS; CDR2 reads YFSETQ. The CDR3 sequence is CASSWKGSPTDTQYF. The CDR3 DNA reads TGCGCCAGCAGCTGGAAAGGTTCCCCCACAGATACGCAGTATTTT.

The V gene is TRBV5-4, the J gene TRBJ2-3, with D perhaps matching TRBD1 (6 bases). The V gene's germline CDR1 is SGHNT and CDR2 YYREEE (reference sequence). The CDR3 has 14 residues. V was pared by 6 bases and J by 1 base, with 12 bases between. The CDR3 loop is CASIKQGGTDTQYF. CDR3 bases: TGTGCCAGCATCAAACAGGGTGGCACAGATACGCAGTATTTT.

This sequence joins TRBV5-8 and TRBJ1-5; no firm D call. CDR1 is SGHTS, CDR2 YDEGEE, per germline. The CDR3 has 17 amino acids. Trimming took 4 bases from V and 2 from J, leaving 19 bases between them. CDR3 amino acids: CASSAGTGFSGNQPQHF. DNA of the CDR3: TGTGCCAGCAGCGCCGGAACGGGGTTTTCGGGCAATCAGCCCCAGCATTTT.

The chain employs TRBV7-2 and TRBJ2-5; the D call may be TRBD1 or TRBD2 (6 bases each). The V end lost 5 bases, the J end lost 5 bases, and 18 bases lay between the germline ends. Germline V gene data show CDR1 as SGHTA and CDR2 as FQGNSA. CDR3 length equals 15 residues. The CDR3 bases are TGTGCCAGCAGCCCCCGACCCCCCGGGGGCGAGACCCAGTACTTC. Amino acids: CASSPRPPGGETQYF.

The chain combines TRBV6-4 with TRBJ2-1, with TRBD1 matching over 7 bases. This CDR3 is 10 amino acids long. Germline V gene sequence: CDR1 MRHNA, CDR2 SNTAGT. J lost 15 bases, V lost 5 bases, and 4 bases had no gene match. CDR3 in amino acids: CASSRTGWFF. The CDR3 DNA reads TGTGCCAGCAGTCGGACAGGATGGTTCTTC.

V is TRBV6-5 and J is TRBJ1-1; the match to TRBD1 covers 7 bases. The CDR3 length is 15 residues. The germline gives CDR1 MNHEY, CDR2 SVGAGI. The trim removed 2 bases at V and 4 bases at J, leaving 7 bases unmatched. Here the CDR3 DNA reads TGTGCCAGCAGTTACCCGGGACAGTTGGGCACTGAAGCTTTCTTT. Translated: CASSYPGQLGTEAFF.

The rearrangement uses TRBV29-1 and TRBJ1-2; tentative D call: TRBD1 (5 bases). The V gene's germline CDR1 is SQVTM and CDR2 ANQGSEA. Between the trimmed V and J ends, which lost 3 bases and 3 bases, there was a span of 32 bases. This CDR3 comprises 20 residues. CDR3 bases: TGCAGCGTTGAGCAAGCATCTTGGAGGGGCGCGAGCAAATTTGACTATGGCTACACCTTC. This translates into CSVEQASWRGASKFDYGYTF.

On this clone itself: The same CDR3 arises from other DNA sequences in this sample as well. The genes are TRBV7-9 and TRBJ1-1; D ambiguous. In germline, CDR1 is SEHNR, CDR2 FQNEAQ (reference sequence). V lost 2 bases and J lost 1, with 5 bases in between. The CDR3 has 13 amino acids. The DNA of the CDR3 is TGTGCCAGCAGCTTACTCCAGAACACTGAAGCTTTCTTT. It yields the protein CASSLLQNTEAFF.

This chain joins TRBV5-4 and TRBJ1-3; D remains ambiguous. The V and J ends lost 0 bases and 10 bases respectively, with 23 bases between them. The CDR3 consists of 17 residues. Germline V gene sequence: CDR1 SGHNT, CDR2 YYREEE (reference sequence). The CDR3 bases are TGTGCCAGCAGCTTGGCAGGTACCCCCGCGATCAGGCGGACCATATATTTT. Protein product: CASSLAGTPAIRRTIYF.

This clone has a single count. The chain uses TRBV4-1 and TRBJ1-5, with D possibly being TRBD1 (5 bases). This CDR3 is built from 15 residues. Germline values: CDR1 MGHRA, CDR2 YSYEKL. V was cut by 3 bases and J by 0 bases, with 9 bases left in between. CDR3 nucleotide sequence: TGCGCCAGCAGCCAGTGGACACATAGCAATCAGCCCCAGCATTTT. Encoded protein: CASSQWTHSNQPQHF.

CDR3 amino acids: CASSYSNRGHNSPLHF. The CDR3 DNA reads TGTGCCAGCAGTTACTCGAACAGGGGGCATAATTCACCCCTCCACTTT. The rearrangement uses TRBV6-5 and TRBJ1-6, with 9 bases lining up with TRBD1. Losses at the gene ends were 0 bases for V and 5 bases for J; bases not matched to a gene: 2. The CDR3 has 16 amino acids. The germline V gene encodes CDR1 MNHEY and CDR2 SVGAGI.

The rearrangement uses TRBV19 and TRBJ1-2; tentative D call: TRBD1 (6 bases). The CDR3 loop spans 15 amino acids. Trimming took 3 bases from V and 1 from J, leaving 12 bases between them. The germline CDR1 and CDR2 sequences are LNHDA and SQIVND (reference sequence). For the CDR3, the DNA is TGTGCCAGTAGTATGTCTCTGGACAGTAACTATGGCTACACCTTC. It codes for CASSMSLDSNYGYTF.